The 14 T cell receptor beta chains below were found in one sample sequenced in a study of blood T cell repertoires in COVID-19. Using immunoSEQ multiplex PCR, the repertoire was profiled, and TCRdb retains in-frame clones only, with some absent. The table shows 250,000 to 350,000 clones, with more than 80% occurring only once. Specimen: peripheral blood. The receptor source for this set is a woman aged 45-65 years with COVID-19, enrolled during active disease.

Here the CDR3 reads CATDRQNTGELFF. The CDR3 bases are TGTGCCACCGATCGACAGAACACCGGGGAGCTGTTTTTT. The chain carries TRBV12-3 or TRBV12-4 and TRBJ2-2; unclear D gene. V dropped 10 bases and J dropped 1 base, with 10 bases sitting between them. CDR3 length: 13 residues.

This clone is a singleton in its sample. The chain combines TRBV27 with TRBJ2-1; the match to TRBD2 covers 8 bases. The CDR3 is made up of 14 amino acids. Per germline, CDR1 MNHEY and CDR2 SMNVEV (reference sequence). J was trimmed by 5 bases and V by 8 bases; bases with no gene match: 8. CDR3 sequence reads: CASCDSGDNNEQFF. CDR3 DNA sequence: TGTGCCAGCTGCGATAGCGGGGATAACAATGAGCAGTTCTTC.

The V call is TRBV5-6, the J call TRBJ1-2; D uncertain. This CDR3 comprises 13 residues. Per germline, CDR1 SGHDT and CDR2 YYEEEE. V lost 2 bases and J 4 bases, leaving 9 bases between the germline ends. The CDR3 nucleotides read TGTGCCAGCAGCTTTTCTACAGTCTATGGCTACACCTTC. Its protein is CASSFSTVYGYTF.

This chain connects TRBV5-1 to TRBJ2-3, with 8 bases that match TRBD1. The CDR3 length is 17 residues. Germline CDR1 is SGHRS and CDR2 is YFSETQ. V was pared by 1 base and J by 4 bases, with 11 bases of the junction left unmatched. This CDR3 reads CASSLFPRTGFPDTQYF. The CDR3 bases are TGCGCCAGCAGCTTGTTTCCAAGGACAGGGTTTCCAGATACGCAGTATTTT.

The chain couples TRBV3-1 (or the pseudogene TRBV3-2) to TRBJ2-3; D uncertain. Germline V gives CDR1 LGHDT, CDR2 YNNKEL (reference sequence). The V gene lost 3 bases and the J gene lost 6 bases, with 7 bases spanning the gap. This CDR3 spans 12 amino acids. The CDR3 bases are TGTGCCAGCAGCCAGAGGCACGATACGCAGTATTTT. Residues: CASSQRHDTQYF.

The chain employs TRBV9 and TRBJ2-7; TRBD2 agrees at 12 bases. Per germline, CDR1 SGDLS and CDR2 YYNGEE. The CDR3 runs 16 residues. J was trimmed by 7 bases and V by 1 base; bases with no gene match: 9. The CDR3 sequence: CASSVTGTSGRNEQYF. The CDR3 DNA follows: TGTGCCAGCAGCGTAACAGGGACTAGCGGGCGAAATGAGCAGTACTTC.

The rearrangement uses TRBV7-8 and TRBJ1-1; 8 nucleotides match TRBD1. The germline gives CDR1 SGHVS, CDR2 FQNEAQ. The CDR3 spans 13 residues. The ends lost 6 bases at V and 2 bases at J; junction bases unmatched: 2. CDR3 region: CASRQGANTEAFF. CDR3 in DNA: TGTGCCAGCAGGCAGGGGGCCAACACTGAAGCTTTCTTT.

The rearrangement links TRBV10-1 to TRBJ2-3; 10 bases fit TRBD2. V trimming: 8 bases; J trimming: 4 bases; junction bases outside the gene matches: 6. Germline V gene sequence: CDR1 WNHNN, CDR2 SYGVQD (reference sequence). The CDR3 has 14 amino acids. CDR3 DNA sequence: TGCGCCAGCGCGGCTAGCGGGAGCCCAGATACGCAGTATTTT. Protein sequence: CASAASGSPDTQYF.

This clone was seen repeatedly, ten times or more. The V and J genes are TRBV30 and TRBJ1-1; a weak D match, TRBD1 (5 bases). Between the trimmed V and J ends, which lost 7 bases and 2 bases, there was a span of 17 bases. CDR1 and CDR2 (germline): GTSNPN, SVGIG (reference sequence). The CDR3 consists of 14 residues. The chain's CDR3 is CASRGGTRNTEAFF. CDR3 nucleotide sequence: TGTGCCTCCCGTGGGGGGACTCGAAACACTGAAGCTTTCTTT.

J is TRBJ2-7 and V is TRBV24-1; TRBD2 aligns across 8 bases. Germline CDR1 reads KGHDR; CDR2 reads SFDVKD. CDR3 length: 14 residues. Trimming removed 4 bases from V and 4 bases from J; junction bases left unmatched: 5. CDR3 in amino acids: CATSELAEPYEQYF. Here the CDR3 DNA reads TGTGCCACCAGTGAACTAGCGGAGCCATACGAGCAGTACTTC.

A single count supports this clone. The J gene is TRBJ1-3, the V gene TRBV18; D gene uncertain. CDR1 is KGHSH, CDR2 LQKENI, per germline. This CDR3 has 15 residues. V lost 5 bases and J lost 0, with 11 bases in between. This chain's CDR3 is CASSYDGGSGNTIYF. CDR3 coding DNA: TGTGCCAGCTCATACGACGGCGGCTCTGGAAACACCATATATTTT.

The chain uses TRBV29-1 and TRBJ2-2; D is possibly TRBD2 (5 bases). Germline V gene sequence: CDR1 SQVTM, CDR2 ANQGSEA. V was pared by 4 bases and J by 0 bases, with 6 bases between. This CDR3 region has 13 residues. For the CDR3, the DNA is TGCAGCGTTGGACTATCGAACACCGGGGAGCTGTTTTTT. Residues: CSVGLSNTGELFF.

The J gene is TRBJ2-1, the V gene TRBV24-1; the match to TRBD2 covers 11 bases. The CDR3 is 16 amino acids. V shed 7 bases, J shed 8 bases, and the junction held 12 bases outside the gene matches. In germline, CDR1 is KGHDR, CDR2 SFDVKD. CDR3 nucleotide sequence: TGTGCCACCAGCCGAAGTAGCGGGAGGGCCGTGGATGAGCAGTTCTTC. As protein: CATSRSSGRAVDEQFF.

The chain employs TRBV14 and TRBJ1-4, with TRBD1 as a possible D gene (6 bases). With 4 bases removed from V and 5 bases from J, the gap between germline ends came to 17 bases. CDR1 and CDR2 from the germline V gene are SGHDN and FVKESK. The CDR3 contains 16 residues. CDR3 nucleotides: TGTGCCAGCAGCCGTAGAATCGGACAGTTGAATGAAAAACTGTTTTTT. Translation: CASSRRIGQLNEKLFF.